These 24 T cell receptor beta chains came from one sample sequenced in a study of beta chain features in type 1 diabetes. Study-wide results and limits: In every one of the four CD4+ subsets, TCRB CDR3s were moderately but significantly shorter in Type 1 diabetes patients.

Sequencing targeted expressed TCRB transcripts, as all isolated RNA had been reverse transcribed. Sequenced by immunoSEQ multiplex PCR; TCRdb stores in-frame clones only, minus some. The data show around 340,000 clones, roughly a tenth seen once. For these TCRs, the target antigens are not known. Sequenced sample: central memory CD4+ T cells from blood. These receptors all stem from a man under 40 with type 1 diabetes.

The chain has TRBV6-5 and TRBJ1-2; no clear D. The CDR3 consists of 14 residues. Germline loops: CDR1 MNHEY, CDR2 SVGAGI. The V and J ends lost 2 bases and 2 bases respectively, with 9 bases between them. The CDR3 region is CASSYGHGNYGYTF. The CDR3, as DNA: TGTGCCAGCAGTTACGGGCACGGCAACTATGGCTACACCTTC.

This clone came up a few times. In nucleotides, the CDR3 is TGTGCCAGCAGTAGGACAGGGGGCACTGAAGCTTTCTTT. It encodes CASSRTGGTEAFF. V and J are TRBV7-2 and TRBJ1-1; 10 bases line up with TRBD1. Germline CDR1 is SGHTA and CDR2 is FQGNSA. V lost 6 bases and J lost 4; bases outside the gene matches: 2. CDR3 length: 13 amino acids. Variable domain in full (rest from reference TRBV7-2 and TRBJ1-1): GAGVSQSPSNKVTEKGKDVELRCDPISGHTALYWYRQSLGQGLEFLIYFQGNSAPDKSGLPSDRFSAERTGGSVSTLTIQRTQQEDSAVYLCASSRTGGTEAFFGQGTRLTVV.

The chain couples TRBV4-3 to TRBJ2-5; no clear D gene. CDR3 size: 15 residues. The V end was cut by 1 base, the J end by 7 bases, with 16 bases between. In germline, CDR1 is LGHNA, CDR2 YSLEER. The CDR3 DNA reads as TGCGCCAGCAGCCAAGTAGTAGGCCCCTCGGGGACCCAGTACTTC. Translation: CASSQVVGPSGTQYF.

V is TRBV18 and J is TRBJ2-6; the D gene is possibly TRBD1 (6 bases). In germline, CDR1 is KGHSH, CDR2 LQKENI. The V and J ends lost 5 bases and 3 bases respectively, with 14 bases between them. CDR3 size: 16 residues. The CDR3 DNA reads as TGTGCCAGCTCAGTTTCCGGACAGTTTGGGGCCAACGTCCTGACTTTC. Its translation is CASSVSGQFGANVLTF.

A few counts support this clone. The gene calls are TRBV5-1 and TRBJ2-3; no firm D call. The CDR3 loop spans 15 amino acids. Trimming removed 2 bases at V and 1 base at J, with 11 bases between. Germline V CDR1 and CDR2: SGHRS, YFSETQ. The CDR3 nucleotides are TGCGCCAGCAGCTTTTCTCTTGGGGGCACAGATACGCAGTATTTT. Translating it yields CASSFSLGGTDTQYF.

This clone has just a few counts. The chain joins TRBV6-5 to TRBJ2-5; 11 positions match TRBD1. The CDR3 length is 14 residues. Trimming took 5 bases from V and 5 from J; bases not matched to a gene: 4. The germline V gene has CDR1 MNHEY and CDR2 SVGAGI. The CDR3 loop reads CASSRDRGYETQYF. CDR3 in DNA: TGTGCCAGCAGTCGGGACAGGGGGTACGAGACCCAGTACTTC.

Note on this clone: Within the sample, other DNA sequences also encode this same CDR3. The gene calls are TRBV9 and TRBJ2-2; unclear D gene. The V gene's germline CDR1 is SGDLS and CDR2 YYNGEE. V shed 0 bases and J shed 4 bases, with 4 bases lying between them. The CDR3 consists of 13 residues. Here the CDR3 DNA reads TGTGCCAGCAGCGTAGTGGGCACCGGGGAGCTGTTTTTT. Translation: CASSVVGTGELFF.

The table lists this clone with a few counts. The gene calls are TRBV4-3 and TRBJ2-1; 9 bases line up with TRBD2. This CDR3 has 16 residues. Trimming removed 4 bases from V and 9 bases from J; junction bases left unmatched: 13. Germline lookup yields CDR1 LGHNA and CDR2 YSLEER. The CDR3 spells CASSPAIAGGRREQFF. In DNA, the CDR3 is TGCGCCAGCAGCCCCGCAATTGCGGGGGGGCGTCGTGAGCAGTTCTTC.

A word on this clone: Other nucleotide sequences from this sample produce the same CDR3. The chain is built from TRBV30 and TRBJ1-2; D gene unclear. The ends were cut back, 1 base at V and 5 bases at J, with 5 bases in the middle. Germline V CDR1 and CDR2: GTSNPN, SVGIG (reference sequence). The CDR3 consists of 11 residues. CDR3: CAWSARYGYTF. CDR3 DNA: TGTGCCTGGAGTGCCCGATATGGCTACACCTTC.

This clone was picked up many times. This chain joins TRBV21-1 and TRBJ1-2; TRBD1 is the table's D call, not checked against the DNA. TRBV21-1 is termed a pseudogene. The CDR3 runs 15 residues. Written as DNA, the CDR3 is TGTGCCAGCGTCCAGGGTCGAAGGGGAAACTATGGCTACACCTTC. It specifies CASVQGRRGNYGYTF.

V and J are TRBV5-1 and TRBJ2-7; 12 bases line up with TRBD1. V shed 7 bases and J 3 bases; nucleotides not matched to a gene: 17. Germline V gene sequence: CDR1 SGHRS, CDR2 YFSETQ. The CDR3 has 18 residues. CDR3 sequence: CASRGTGGYRAIDYEQYF. In DNA, the CDR3 is TGCGCCAGCCGCGGGACAGGGGGCTACCGAGCGATAGACTACGAGCAGTACTTC.

This clone was seen a few times. This sequence joins TRBV18 and TRBJ1-2, with a weak D call TRBD1 (5 bases). This CDR3 region has 14 residues. Between the trimmed V and J ends, which lost 6 bases and 3 bases, there was a span of 14 bases. Germline CDR1 is KGHSH and CDR2 is LQKENI. Here the CDR3 reads CASSGTALDYGYTF. The CDR3 DNA reads as TGTGCCAGCTCGGGGACCGCCTTAGACTATGGCTACACCTTC.

This clone has at least ten counts. The chain is built from TRBV12-5 and TRBJ2-1; possible D gene TRBD1, 6 bases. The V end was cut by 1 base, the J end by 0 bases, with 7 bases between. CDR1 is LGHNT and CDR2 is FRNRAP in the germline V gene. This CDR3 has 15 amino acids. The CDR3: CASGLGGGSYNEQFF. CDR3 coding DNA: TGTGCTAGTGGTTTGGGAGGGGGCTCCTACAATGAGCAGTTCTTC.

This chain uses TRBV11-2 with TRBJ2-1; 7 bases map to TRBD2. The germline V gene encodes CDR1 SGHAT and CDR2 FQNNGV. The CDR3 is made up of 15 amino acids. Trimming at V came to 5 bases and at J to 7 bases, leaving 11 bases not matched to a gene. In nucleotides, the CDR3 is TGTGCCAGCAGCCCAACTGGAGTAGCGGGTAATGAGCAGTTCTTC. Translation: CASSPTGVAGNEQFF.

This clone has just a few counts. Other DNA sequences from this sample encode an identical CDR3 as well. This chain uses TRBV5-6 with TRBJ1-5; D uncertain. CDR1 is SGHDT and CDR2 is YYEEEE in the germline V gene. Trimming removed 1 base from V and 2 bases from J, with 7 bases in between. The CDR3 contains 14 residues. CDR3 bases: TGTGCCAGCAGCTTGAGGAGGGGCAATCAGCCCCAGCATTTT. Translating it yields CASSLRRGNQPQHF.

The V and J genes are TRBV2 and TRBJ1-2; D call uncertain. Germline values: CDR1 SNHLY, CDR2 FYNNEI. The CDR3 runs 13 residues. V lost 1 base and J 7 bases, leaving 10 bases between the germline ends. The CDR3 loop reads CASSEGQPGGYTF. The CDR3 nucleotides read TGTGCCAGCAGTGAAGGTCAGCCGGGTGGCTACACCTTC.

The rearrangement links TRBV5-6 to TRBJ1-5, with unresolved D. From germline, CDR1 is SGHDT and CDR2 YYEEEE. V was cut by 3 bases and J by 5 bases, with 6 bases left in between. The CDR3 extends over 12 amino acids. DNA for the CDR3: TGTGCCAGCAGCTCTCAAGATCAGCCCCAGCATTTT. The encoded protein is CASSSQDQPQHF.

This clone appeared a few times. V usage is TRBV7-2 and J usage is TRBJ2-3, with a tentative D call TRBD2 (7 bases). Germline CDR1 is SGHTA and CDR2 is FQGNSA. The CDR3 is 15 residues long. V was cut by 3 bases and J by 5 bases, with 15 bases left in between. CDR3 nucleotides: TGTGCCAGCAGCTTTACGAGGGGGGGCGAAGATACGCAGTATTTT. Translating gives CASSFTRGGEDTQYF.

The chain joins TRBV7-2 to TRBJ2-1; 9 positions match TRBD1. The CDR3 sequence is 15 residues long. V shed 5 bases, J shed 6 bases, and the junction held 8 bases outside the gene matches. Looked up from germline, CDR1 is SGHTA and CDR2 is FQGNSA. The CDR3 reads CASSQSGQGFNEQFF. The CDR3 DNA is TGTGCCAGCAGCCAGTCGGGACAGGGATTCAATGAGCAGTTCTTC.

The chain combines TRBV6-5 with TRBJ1-4; D might be TRBD1 (5 bases). Germline V CDR1 and CDR2: MNHEY, SVGAGI. V was pared by 8 bases and J by 4 bases, with 17 bases between. The CDR3 loop spans 15 amino acids. The CDR3 coding sequence is TGTGCCAGCGGACGCGCCGGGACTATTAATGAAAAACTGTTTTTT. Its translation: CASGRAGTINEKLFF.

V usage is TRBV30 and J usage is TRBJ2-7; D ambiguous. Germline V CDR1 and CDR2: GTSNPN, SVGIG (reference sequence). The CDR3 covers 14 residues. The V end lost 3 bases, the J end lost 0 bases, and 12 bases lay between the germline ends. In DNA form, the CDR3 reads TGTGCCTGGAGCCGGGTCCCGAGCTCCTACGAGCAGTACTTC. It encodes CAWSRVPSSYEQYF. The variable domain in full, with the rest retrieved from reference TRBV30 and TRBJ2-7, is SQTIHQWPATLVQPVGSPLSLECTVEGTSNPNLYWYRQAAGRGLQLLFYSVGIGQISSEVPQNLSASRPQDRQFILSSKKLLLSDSGFYLCAWSRVPSSYEQYFGPGTRLTVT.

The rearrangement links TRBV6-1 to TRBJ1-6, with TRBD1 matching 12 bases. The germline V gene has CDR1 MNHNS and CDR2 SASEGT. The trim removed 1 base at V and 8 bases at J, leaving 6 bases unmatched. The CDR3 is 17 residues long. The CDR3 here is CASSEVGQGANYSPLHF. The CDR3 DNA sequence: TGTGCCAGCAGTGAAGTGGGACAGGGGGCGAATTATTCACCCCTCCACTTT.

The V call is TRBV7-2, the J call TRBJ2-5, with 10 positions matching TRBD2. This CDR3 comprises 14 residues. Germline CDR1 SGHTA, CDR2 FQGNSA. Trimming cost V 3 bases and J 3 bases; bases outside gene matches: 1. The DNA of the CDR3 is TGTGCCAGCAGCTTTACTAGCGGGGAAGAGACCCAGTACTTC. Translated: CASSFTSGEETQYF.

This clone occurred a few times. The chain is built from TRBV28 and TRBJ2-7; possibly TRBD1 or TRBD2 for D (5 bases each). The V gene's germline CDR1 is MDHEN and CDR2 SYDVKM. V was cut by 7 bases and J by 6 bases, with 16 bases left in between. This CDR3 spans 13 amino acids. CDR3 sequence: CASTNHEGSEQYF. CDR3 DNA sequence: TGTGCCAGCACCAATCATGAGGGGAGCGAGCAGTACTTC.